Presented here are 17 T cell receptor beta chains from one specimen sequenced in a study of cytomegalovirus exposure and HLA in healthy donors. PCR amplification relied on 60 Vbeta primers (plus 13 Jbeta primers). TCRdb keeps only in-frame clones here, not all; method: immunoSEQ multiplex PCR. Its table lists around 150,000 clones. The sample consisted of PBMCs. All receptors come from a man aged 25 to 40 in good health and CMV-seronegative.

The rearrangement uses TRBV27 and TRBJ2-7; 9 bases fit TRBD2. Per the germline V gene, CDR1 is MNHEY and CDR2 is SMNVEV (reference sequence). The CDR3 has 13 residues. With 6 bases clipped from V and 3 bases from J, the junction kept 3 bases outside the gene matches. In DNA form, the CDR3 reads TGTGCCAGCAGCATGCGGGAGGGCTACGAGCAGTACTTC. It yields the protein CASSMREGYEQYF.

CDR3 coding DNA: TGTGCCAGCAGCCAAGTGGACAGGGGCGGTGGGTACGAGCAGTACTTC. This gives the protein CASSQVDRGGGYEQYF. The V and J genes are TRBV4-2 and TRBJ2-7; 9 bases are shared with TRBD1. The CDR3 runs 16 residues. V trimming: 1 base; J trimming: 4 bases; junction bases outside the gene matches: 8. In germline, CDR1 is LGHNA, CDR2 YNFKEQ.

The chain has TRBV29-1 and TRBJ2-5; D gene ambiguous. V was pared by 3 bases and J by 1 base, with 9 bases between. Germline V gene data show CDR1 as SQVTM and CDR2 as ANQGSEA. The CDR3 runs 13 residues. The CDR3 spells CSVDRPGQETQYF. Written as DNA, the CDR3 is TGCAGCGTTGACAGGCCTGGCCAAGAGACCCAGTACTTC.

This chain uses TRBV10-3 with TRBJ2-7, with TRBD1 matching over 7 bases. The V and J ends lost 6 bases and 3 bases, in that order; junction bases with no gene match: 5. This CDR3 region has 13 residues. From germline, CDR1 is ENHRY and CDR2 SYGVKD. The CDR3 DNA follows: TGTGCCATCAGGGGGGACAGCGGCTACGAGCAGTACTTC. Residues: CAIRGDSGYEQYF.

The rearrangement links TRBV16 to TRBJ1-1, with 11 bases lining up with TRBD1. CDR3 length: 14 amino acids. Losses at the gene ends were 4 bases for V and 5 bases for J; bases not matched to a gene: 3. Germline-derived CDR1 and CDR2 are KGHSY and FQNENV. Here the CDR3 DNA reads TGTGCCAGCAGCCGCCGGGACAGGGGGACTGAAGCTTTCTTT. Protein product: CASSRRDRGTEAFF.

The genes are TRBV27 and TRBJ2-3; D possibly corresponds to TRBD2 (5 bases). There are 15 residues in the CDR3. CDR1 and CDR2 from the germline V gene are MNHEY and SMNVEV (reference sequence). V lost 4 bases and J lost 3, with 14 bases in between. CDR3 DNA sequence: TGTGCCAGCAGTTCTCCTAGCTTCACAACAGATACGCAGTATTTT. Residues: CASSSPSFTTDTQYF.

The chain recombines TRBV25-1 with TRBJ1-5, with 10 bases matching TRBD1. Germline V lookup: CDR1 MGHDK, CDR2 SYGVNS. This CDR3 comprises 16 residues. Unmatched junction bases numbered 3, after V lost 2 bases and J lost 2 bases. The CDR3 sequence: CASSEAGTGGNQPQHF. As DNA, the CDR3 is TGTGCCAGCAGTGAAGCCGGGACAGGGGGCAATCAGCCCCAGCATTTT.

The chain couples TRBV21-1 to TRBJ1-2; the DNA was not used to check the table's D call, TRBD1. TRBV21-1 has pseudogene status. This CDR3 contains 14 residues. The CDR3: CASILRGSHYGYTF. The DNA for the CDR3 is TGTGCCAGCATCCTAAGGGGGTCACACTATGGCTACACCTTC.

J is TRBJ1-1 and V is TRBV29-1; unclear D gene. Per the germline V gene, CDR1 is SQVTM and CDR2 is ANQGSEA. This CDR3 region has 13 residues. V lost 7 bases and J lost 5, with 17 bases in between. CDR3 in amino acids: CSASPLEWTEAFF. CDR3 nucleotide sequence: TGCAGCGCCTCGCCTCTGGAGTGGACTGAAGCTTTCTTT.

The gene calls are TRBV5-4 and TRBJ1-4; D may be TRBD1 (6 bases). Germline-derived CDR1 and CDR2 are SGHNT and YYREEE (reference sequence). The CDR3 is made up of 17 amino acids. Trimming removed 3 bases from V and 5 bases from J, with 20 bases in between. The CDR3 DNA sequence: TGTGCCAGCAGCTCATCCTTCCCGGGGGGCGCGAATGAAAAACTGTTTTTT. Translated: CASSSSFPGGANEKLFF.

The CDR3 sequence: CASSLAYQETQYF. In DNA, the CDR3 is TGTGCCAGCAGCTTAGCATACCAAGAGACCCAGTACTTC. The chain is built from TRBV11-3 and TRBJ2-5; D not certain. Deletions cut 1 base from V and 0 bases from J, with 3 bases between. The CDR3 covers 13 residues. Germline V lookup: CDR1 SGHNT, CDR2 YENEEA.

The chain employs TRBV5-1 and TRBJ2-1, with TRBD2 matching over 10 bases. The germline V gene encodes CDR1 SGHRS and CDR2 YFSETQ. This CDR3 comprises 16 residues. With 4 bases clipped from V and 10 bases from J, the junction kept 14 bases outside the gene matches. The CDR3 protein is CASSLQGAGGSGEQFF. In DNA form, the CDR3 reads TGCGCCAGCAGCCTACAGGGAGCGGGAGGGTCTGGGGAGCAGTTCTTC.

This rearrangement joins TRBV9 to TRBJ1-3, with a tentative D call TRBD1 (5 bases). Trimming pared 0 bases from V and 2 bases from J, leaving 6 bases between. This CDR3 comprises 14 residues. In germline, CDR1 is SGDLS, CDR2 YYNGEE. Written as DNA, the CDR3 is TGTGCCAGCAGCGTAGGACAGCCTGGAAACACCATATATTTT. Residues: CASSVGQPGNTIYF. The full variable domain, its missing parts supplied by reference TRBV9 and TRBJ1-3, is DSGVTQTPKHLITATGQRVTLRCSPRSGDLSVYWYQQSLDQGLQFLIQYYNGEERAKGNILERFSAQQFPDLHSELNLSSLELGDSALYFCASSVGQPGNTIYFGEGSWLTVV.

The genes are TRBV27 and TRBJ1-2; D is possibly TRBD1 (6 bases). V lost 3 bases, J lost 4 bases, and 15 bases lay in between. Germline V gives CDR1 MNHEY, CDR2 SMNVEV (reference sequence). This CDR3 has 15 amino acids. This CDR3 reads CASSLSQGTFYGYTF. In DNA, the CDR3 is TGTGCCAGCAGTTTGAGTCAGGGGACCTTCTATGGCTACACCTTC.

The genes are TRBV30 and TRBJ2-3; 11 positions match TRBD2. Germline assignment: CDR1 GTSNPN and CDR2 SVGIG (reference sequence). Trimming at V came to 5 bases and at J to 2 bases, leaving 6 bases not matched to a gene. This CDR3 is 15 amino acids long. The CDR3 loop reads CAWGTSGGNTDTQYF. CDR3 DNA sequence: TGTGCCTGGGGGACTAGCGGTGGGAACACAGATACGCAGTATTTT.

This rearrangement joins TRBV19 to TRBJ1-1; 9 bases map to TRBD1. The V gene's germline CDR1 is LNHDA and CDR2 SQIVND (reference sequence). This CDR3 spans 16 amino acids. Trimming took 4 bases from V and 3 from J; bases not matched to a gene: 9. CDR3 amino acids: CASSSGGQGTYTEAFF. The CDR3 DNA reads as TGTGCCAGTAGTAGCGGGGGACAGGGAACGTACACTGAAGCTTTCTTT. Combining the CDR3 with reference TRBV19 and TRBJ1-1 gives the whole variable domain DGGITQSPKYLFRKEGQNVTLSCEQNLNHDAMYWYRQDPGQGLRLIYYSQIVNDFQKGDIAEGYSVSREKKESFPLTVTSAQKNPTAFYLCASSSGGQGTYTEAFFGQGTRLTVV.

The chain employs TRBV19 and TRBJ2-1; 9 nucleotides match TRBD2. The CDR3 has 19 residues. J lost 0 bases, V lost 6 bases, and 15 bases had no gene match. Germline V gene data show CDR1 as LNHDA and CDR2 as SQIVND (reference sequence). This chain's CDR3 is CASRTGAGGPQSSYNEQFF. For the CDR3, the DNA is TGTGCCAGTAGGACGGGAGCGGGAGGTCCCCAGAGCTCCTACAATGAGCAGTTCTTC.